The TCR beta chain under discussion was sequenced for a study of T-cell reconstitution after alpha-beta-depleted transplantation in children. Study-wide results and caveats: T-cell counts and diversity at one year following transplant were attributed mainly to newly produced T cells. About two months after transplant, alpha-beta T cells reportedly came from several hundred expanded graft clones.

Unique molecular identifiers featured in how the TCRbeta library was prepared. TCRdb independently ran MiXCR on the PCR reads; one entry per CDR3 protein. The sample consists of 700,000 to 850,000 distinct CDR3 sequences, approximately 15% of them appearing once. With respect to this clonotype: Its antigen is unknown.

The CDR3 covers 14 residues. This chain uses TRBV12-2 with TRBJ1-2; the D call TRBD1 from the table was never checked on the DNA. TRBV12-2 is a pseudogene. This sample comprised PBMCs, mostly from graft donor cells, obtained 360 days after TCRalphabeta/CD19-depleted stem cell transplant. The clonotype originates from a male patient younger than 18 who had a stem cell transplant for acute lymphoblastic leukemia, so the T cells may come from the graft donor. CDR3 loop: CASRLVPKAYGYTF. The CDR3 coding sequence is TGTGCAAGTCGCTTAGTCCCGAAGGCGTATGGCTACACCTTC.